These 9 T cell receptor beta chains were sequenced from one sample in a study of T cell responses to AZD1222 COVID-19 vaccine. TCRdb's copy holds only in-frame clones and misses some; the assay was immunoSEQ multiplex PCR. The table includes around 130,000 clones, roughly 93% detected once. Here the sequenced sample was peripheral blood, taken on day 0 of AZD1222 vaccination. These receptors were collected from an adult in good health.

The CDR3 nucleotides read TGTGCCAGCAGCCCGGACAGGGGCAGGGGCTACACCTTC. It yields the protein CASSPDRGRGYTF. The chain is built from TRBV5-6 and TRBJ1-2; 9 bases are a match to TRBD1. The CDR3 runs to 13 residues. V lost 4 bases, J lost 8 bases, and 6 bases stayed unmatched. Per germline, CDR1 SGHDT and CDR2 YYEEEE. The full variable domain, its missing parts supplied by reference TRBV5-6 and TRBJ1-2, is DAGVTQSPTHLIKTRGQQVTLRCSPKSGHDTVSWYQQALGQGPQFIFQYYEEEERQRGNFPDRFSGHQFPNYSSELNVNALLLGDSALYLCASSPDRGRGYTFGSGTRLTVV.

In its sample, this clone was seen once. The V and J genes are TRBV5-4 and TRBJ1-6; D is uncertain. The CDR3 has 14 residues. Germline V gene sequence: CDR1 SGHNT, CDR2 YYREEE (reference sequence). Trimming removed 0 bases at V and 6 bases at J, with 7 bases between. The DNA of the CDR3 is TGTGCCAGCAGCTTGGAAAGGGCTAATTCACCCCTCCACTTT. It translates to CASSLERANSPLHF. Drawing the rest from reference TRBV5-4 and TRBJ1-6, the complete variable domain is ETGVTQSPTHLIKTRGQQVTLRCSSQSGHNTVSWYQQALGQGPQFIFQYYREEENGRGNFPPRFSGLQFPNYSSELNVNALELDDSALYLCASSLERANSPLHFGNGTRLTVT.

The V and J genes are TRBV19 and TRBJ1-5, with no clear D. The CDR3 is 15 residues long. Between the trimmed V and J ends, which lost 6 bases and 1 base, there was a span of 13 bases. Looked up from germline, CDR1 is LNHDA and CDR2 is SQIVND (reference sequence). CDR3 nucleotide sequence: TGTGCCAGTAGCCTGGAAGGGTTGAGCAATCAGCCCCAGCATTTT. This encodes CASSLEGLSNQPQHF.

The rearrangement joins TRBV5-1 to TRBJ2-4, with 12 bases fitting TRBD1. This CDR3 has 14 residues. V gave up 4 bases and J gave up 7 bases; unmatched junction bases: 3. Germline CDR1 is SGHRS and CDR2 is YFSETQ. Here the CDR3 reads CASSPGQGANIQYF. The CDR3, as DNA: TGCGCCAGCAGCCCGGGACAGGGGGCGAACATTCAGTACTTC.

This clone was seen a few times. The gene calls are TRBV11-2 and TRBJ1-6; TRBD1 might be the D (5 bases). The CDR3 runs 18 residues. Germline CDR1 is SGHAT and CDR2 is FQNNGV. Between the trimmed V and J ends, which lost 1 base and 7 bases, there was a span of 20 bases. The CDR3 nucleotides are TGTGCCAGCAGCTTAGTATCCGGTTGGGGGAACCAGAATTCACCCCTCCACTTT. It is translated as CASSLVSGWGNQNSPLHF.

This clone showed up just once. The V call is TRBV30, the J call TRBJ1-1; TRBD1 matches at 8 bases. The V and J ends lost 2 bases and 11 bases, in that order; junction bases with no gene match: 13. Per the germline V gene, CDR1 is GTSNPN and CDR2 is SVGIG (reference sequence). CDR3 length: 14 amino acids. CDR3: CAWSLLITQGEAFF. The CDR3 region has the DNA TGTGCCTGGAGTCTACTAATTACACAGGGGGAGGCTTTCTTT.

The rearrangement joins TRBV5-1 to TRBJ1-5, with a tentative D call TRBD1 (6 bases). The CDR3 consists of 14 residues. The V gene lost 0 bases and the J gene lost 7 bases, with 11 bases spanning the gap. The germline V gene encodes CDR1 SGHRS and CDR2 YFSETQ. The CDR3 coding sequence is TGCGCCAGCAGCTTGGCAGAGGGGGGGCAGCCCCAGCATTTT. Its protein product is CASSLAEGGQPQHF.

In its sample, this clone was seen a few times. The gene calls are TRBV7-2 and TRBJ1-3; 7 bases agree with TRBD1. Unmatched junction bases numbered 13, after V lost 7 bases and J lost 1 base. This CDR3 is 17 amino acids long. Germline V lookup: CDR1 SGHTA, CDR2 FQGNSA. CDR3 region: CASMATGVSNSGNTIYF. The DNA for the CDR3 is TGTGCCAGCATGGCTACAGGGGTCTCCAATTCTGGAAACACCATATATTTT.

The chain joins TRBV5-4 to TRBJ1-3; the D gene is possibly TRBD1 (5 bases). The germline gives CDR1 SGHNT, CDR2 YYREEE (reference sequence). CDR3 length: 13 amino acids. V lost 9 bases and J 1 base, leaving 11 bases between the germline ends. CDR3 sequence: CATSQVSGNTIYF. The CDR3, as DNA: TGTGCCACGTCACAGGTTTCTGGAAACACCATATATTTT. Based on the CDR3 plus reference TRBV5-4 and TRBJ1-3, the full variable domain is ETGVTQSPTHLIKTRGQQVTLRCSSQSGHNTVSWYQQALGQGPQFIFQYYREEENGRGNFPPRFSGLQFPNYSSELNVNALELDDSALYLCATSQVSGNTIYFGEGSWLTVV.